The sequence of this TCR beta chain was determined in a study of CD8 T cells in Susac syndrome. After extraction with the RNeasy kit, about 0.5 to 1 ug of the RNA was reverse transcribed using random hexamers. It was immunoSEQ multiplex PCR that amplified TCR beta CDR3 across 54 Vbeta and 13 Jbeta. TCRdb recomputed calls from the immunoSEQ multiplex PCR reads with MiXCR, one row per CDR3 protein. The table records about 200,000 distinct CDR3 sequences, nearly 97% of them present only once. With 4 bases clipped from V and 5 bases from J, the junction kept 3 bases outside the gene matches. CDR1 is SGHDN, CDR2 FVKESK, per germline. There are 15 residues in the CDR3. The authors sequenced TCR beta from blood CD8+ and CD4+ T cells. The multiple sclerosis controls were treatment-naive patients with relapsing-remitting disease that was stable or active.

The chain employs TRBV14 and TRBJ2-1, with 12 bases that match TRBD2. The TCR was taken from a human donor with multiple sclerosis. The material sequenced was CD4+ T cells from PBMCs. CDR3 region: CASSPGLAGNNEQFF. CDR3 DNA sequence: TGTGCCAGCAGCCCAGGACTAGCGGGGAACAATGAGCAGTTCTTC.